Sequencing of this T cell receptor (beta chain) was carried out in a study of spatial heterogeneity in lung cancer (dated by TCRdb to about 2019). Study-level background: Beta-chain transcripts were consistently detected in greater numbers than alpha-chain transcripts, which likely reflected higher beta-chain transcript abundance. In the raw uncorrected reads, each unique combination of TCR and UMI appeared more than ten times on average. Both alpha and beta chains were TCR-sequenced in samples taken at surgery, namely 220 tumor regions, 62 to 65 matched nontumor lung samples and a few dozen PBMC samples. In non-small cell lung cancer, the study quantitatively compared TCR alpha and beta repertoires across several tumor regions, matched nontumor lung, and blood. Nonsynonymous mutation counts, determined by whole-exome sequencing of tumor tissue, were related to TCR repertoire features. Broader findings and caveats from the paper: Additional single-cell paired TCR alpha and beta sequencing was considered necessary to confirm, at a functional level, the hypothesis that regional TCRs recognize regional mutations. Ubiquitous expanded tumor TCRs were detected in blood more often at tumor resection than at routine follow-up.

In its sample, this clonotype was seen a few times. Its antigen has not been determined. No quality values exist for individual bases; no much larger clone is one base distant. Taken with the paper, the label for time point translates to: sample taken at primary tumor resection. The donors were some 70 patients from the lung TRACERx cohort who had early-stage, untreated non-small cell lung cancer. TCR sequencing used whole RNA extracted from tumor and nontumor lung tissue, or from cryopreserved PBMC samples, without cell sorting. Patients were selected for TCR sequencing only if sufficient RNA was available from at least two tumor regions. From the cysteine up to the phenylalanine, the CDR3 has a length of 13 residues. CDR3 DNA is the only sequence kept; it has 39 bases, read in frame from the first base. V and J are truncated by 6 bases and 3 bases respectively, leaving an intervening sequence of 11 bases.

The library was made by 5' RACE. These reads were obtained on a NextSeq 500. The TCR library protocol attached a unique molecular identifier to each TCR cDNA molecule to allow correction of PCR and sequencing errors. In the paper's pipeline: TCR identification, UMI-based error correction and CDR3 extraction were all carried out with Decombinator tools. Expanded TCRs were defined as those above a frequency of 2 per 1,000, corresponding to the top 1% of the tumor frequency distribution. Rényi diversity was computed with the R vegan package after subsampling each repertoire 100 times to 5,000 TCRs. To build CDR3 similarity networks, amino acid triplet string-kernel similarity was used, and CDR3s were connected when their pairwise similarity was above 0.82. The public reads were run again by TCRdb, first through fastp at Q25 and then through MiXCR, and only productive beta chains were kept. CDR3 protein duplicates are merged, each entry listing the most common genes and DNA. These V and J calls are TCRdb output, not the study's own analysis. This sample is represented by roughly 80,000 distinct CDR3 sequences; roughly 8% of them were singletons. Of the sample, about 6.8% is held by the ten largest clones.

The specimen comprised PBMCs, sampled at surgery. Recombination joined TRBV12-3 or TRBV12-4 with TRBJ2-5, with the D gene uncertain. This TCR was sampled from a male donor with early-stage non-small cell lung cancer. The CDR3 reads as follows: CASSPQEKETQYF. The DNA sequence reads TGTGCCAGCAGCCCTCAAGAGAAAGAGACCCAGTACTTC.